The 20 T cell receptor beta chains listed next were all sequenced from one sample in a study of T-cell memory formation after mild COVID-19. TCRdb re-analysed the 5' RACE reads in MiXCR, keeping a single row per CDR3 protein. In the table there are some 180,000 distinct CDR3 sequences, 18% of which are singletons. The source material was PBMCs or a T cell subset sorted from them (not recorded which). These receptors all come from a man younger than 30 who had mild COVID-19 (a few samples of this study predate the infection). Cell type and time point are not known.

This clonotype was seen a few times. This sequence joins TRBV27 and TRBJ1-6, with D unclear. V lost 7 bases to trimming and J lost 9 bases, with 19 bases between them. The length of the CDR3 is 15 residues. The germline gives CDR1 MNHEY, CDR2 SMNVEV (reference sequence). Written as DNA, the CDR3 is TGTGCCAGCACCCTTCGACCGACCGCCGGTTCACCCCTCCACTTT. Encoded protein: CASTLRPTAGSPLHF.

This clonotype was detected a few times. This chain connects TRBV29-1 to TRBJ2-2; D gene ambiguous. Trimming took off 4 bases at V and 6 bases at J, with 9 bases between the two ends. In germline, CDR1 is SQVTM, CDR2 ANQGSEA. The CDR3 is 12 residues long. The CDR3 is CSVAMLAGELFF. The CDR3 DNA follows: TGCAGCGTTGCCATGCTCGCCGGGGAGCTGTTTTTT.

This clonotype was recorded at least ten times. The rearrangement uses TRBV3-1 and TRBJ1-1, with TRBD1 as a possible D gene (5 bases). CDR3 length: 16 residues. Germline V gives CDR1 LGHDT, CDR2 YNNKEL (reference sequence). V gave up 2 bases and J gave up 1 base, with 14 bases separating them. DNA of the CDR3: TGTGCCAGCAGCCAATTCGGGGCTGGGTGGAACACTGAAGCTTTCTTT. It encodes CASSQFGAGWNTEAFF.

CDR3 in amino acids: CATHTGTNTEAFF. CDR3 DNA: TGTGCCACCCACACGGGGACCAACACTGAAGCTTTCTTT. The chain combines TRBV10-3 with TRBJ1-1; weak D call: TRBD1 (5 bases). Germline lookup yields CDR1 ENHRY and CDR2 SYGVKD. The length of the CDR3 is 13 residues. Trimming took 10 bases from V and 2 from J, leaving 14 bases between them.

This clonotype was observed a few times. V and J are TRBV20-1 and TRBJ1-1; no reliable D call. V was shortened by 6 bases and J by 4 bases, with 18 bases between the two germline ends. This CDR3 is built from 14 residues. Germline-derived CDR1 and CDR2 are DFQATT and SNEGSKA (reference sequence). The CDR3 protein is CSALPPLLATEAFF. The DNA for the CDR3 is TGCAGTGCCCTCCCCCCTCTACTAGCCACTGAAGCTTTCTTT.

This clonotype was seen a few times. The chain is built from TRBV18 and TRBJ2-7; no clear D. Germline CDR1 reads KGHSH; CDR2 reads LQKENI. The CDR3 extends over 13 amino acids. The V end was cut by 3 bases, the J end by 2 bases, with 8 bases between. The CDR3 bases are TGTGCCAGCTCACCGGGCTGGGCCTACGAGCAGTACTTC. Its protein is CASSPGWAYEQYF.

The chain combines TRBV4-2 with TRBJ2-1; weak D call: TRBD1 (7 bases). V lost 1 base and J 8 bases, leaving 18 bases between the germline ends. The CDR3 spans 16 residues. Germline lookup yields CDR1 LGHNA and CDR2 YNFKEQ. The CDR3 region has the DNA TGTGCCAGCAGCCAAGTAGAGGGCAGGGGGGAGCATGAGCAGTTCTTC. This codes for CASSQVEGRGEHEQFF.

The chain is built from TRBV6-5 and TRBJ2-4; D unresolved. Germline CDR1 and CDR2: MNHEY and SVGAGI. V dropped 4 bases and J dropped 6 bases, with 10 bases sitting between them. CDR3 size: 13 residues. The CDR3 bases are TGTGCCAGCAGTTCCGGCCCAGGAAACATTCAGTACTTC. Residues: CASSSGPGNIQYF.

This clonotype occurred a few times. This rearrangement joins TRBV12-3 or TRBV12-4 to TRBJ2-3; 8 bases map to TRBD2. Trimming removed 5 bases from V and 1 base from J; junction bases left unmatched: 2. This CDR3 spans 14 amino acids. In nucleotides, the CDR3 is TGTGCCAGCAGTCAGCGGGGGCGCACAGATACGCAGTATTTT. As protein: CASSQRGRTDTQYF.

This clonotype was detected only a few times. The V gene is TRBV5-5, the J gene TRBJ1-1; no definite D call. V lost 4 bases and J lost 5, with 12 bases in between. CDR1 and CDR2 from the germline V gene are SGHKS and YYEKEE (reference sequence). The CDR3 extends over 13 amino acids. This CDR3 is CASSPAGRTEAFF. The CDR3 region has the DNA TGTGCCAGCAGCCCCGCCGGGAGAACTGAAGCTTTCTTT.

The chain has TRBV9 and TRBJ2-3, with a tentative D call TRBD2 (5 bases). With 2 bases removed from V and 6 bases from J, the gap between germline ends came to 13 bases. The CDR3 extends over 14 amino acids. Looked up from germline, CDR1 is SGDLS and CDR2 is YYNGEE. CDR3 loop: CASSVRTTGDTQYF. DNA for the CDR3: TGTGCCAGCAGCGTTCGTACCACGGGGGATACGCAGTATTTT. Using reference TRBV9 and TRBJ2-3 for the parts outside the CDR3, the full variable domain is DSGVTQTPKHLITATGQRVTLRCSPRSGDLSVYWYQQSLDQGLQFLIQYYNGEERAKGNILERFSAQQFPDLHSELNLSSLELGDSALYFCASSVRTTGDTQYFGPGTRLTVL.

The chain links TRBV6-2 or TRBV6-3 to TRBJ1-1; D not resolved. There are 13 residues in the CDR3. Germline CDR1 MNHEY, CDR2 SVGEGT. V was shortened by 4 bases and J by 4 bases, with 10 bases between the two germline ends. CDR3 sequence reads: CASSFGEVTEAFF. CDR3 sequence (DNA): TGTGCCAGCAGTTTCGGGGAAGTCACTGAAGCTTTCTTT.

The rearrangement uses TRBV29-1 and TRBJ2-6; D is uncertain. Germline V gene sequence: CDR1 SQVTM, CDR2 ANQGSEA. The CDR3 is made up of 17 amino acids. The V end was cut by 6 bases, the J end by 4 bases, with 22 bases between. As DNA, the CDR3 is TGCAGCGTGGTCGCCGAAACACAATATTTCGGGGCCAACGTCCTGACTTTC. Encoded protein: CSVVAETQYFGANVLTF.

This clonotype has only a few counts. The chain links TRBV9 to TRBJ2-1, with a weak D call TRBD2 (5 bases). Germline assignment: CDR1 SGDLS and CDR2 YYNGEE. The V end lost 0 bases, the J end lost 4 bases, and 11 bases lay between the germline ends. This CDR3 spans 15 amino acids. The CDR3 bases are TGTGCCAGCAGCGTAGGGGGAGTCGCATACAATGAGCAGTTCTTC. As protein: CASSVGGVAYNEQFF.

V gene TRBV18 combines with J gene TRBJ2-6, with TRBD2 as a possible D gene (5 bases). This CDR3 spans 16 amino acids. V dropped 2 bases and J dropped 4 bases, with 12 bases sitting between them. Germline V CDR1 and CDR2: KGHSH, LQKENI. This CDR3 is CASSPGSRGGANVLTF. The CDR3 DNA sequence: TGTGCCAGCTCACCAGGGTCCCGCGGGGGGGCCAACGTCCTGACTTTC.

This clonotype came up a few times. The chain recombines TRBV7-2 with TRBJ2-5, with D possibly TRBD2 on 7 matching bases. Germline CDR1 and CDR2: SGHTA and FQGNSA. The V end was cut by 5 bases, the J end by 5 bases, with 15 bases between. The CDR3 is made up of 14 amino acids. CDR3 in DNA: TGTGCCAGCAGCCTAACGGGGGGCTGGGAGACCCAGTACTTC. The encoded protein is CASSLTGGWETQYF.

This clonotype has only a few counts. CDR3 residues: CASRREEAFYTEAFF. CDR3 in DNA: TGTGCCAGCAGACGTGAGGAGGCTTTTTACACTGAAGCTTTCTTT. The chain is built from TRBV28 and TRBJ1-1; D is unresolved. Germline assignment: CDR1 MDHEN and CDR2 SYDVKM. CDR3 length: 15 residues. V was shortened by 6 bases and J by 3 bases, with 17 bases between the two germline ends. Supplemented by reference TRBV28 and TRBJ1-1, the full variable domain reads DVKVTQSSRYLVKRTGEKVFLECVQDMDHENMFWYRQDPGLGLRLIYFSYDVKMKEKGDIPEGYSVSREKKERFSLILESASTNQTSMYLCASRREEAFYTEAFFGQGTRLTVV.

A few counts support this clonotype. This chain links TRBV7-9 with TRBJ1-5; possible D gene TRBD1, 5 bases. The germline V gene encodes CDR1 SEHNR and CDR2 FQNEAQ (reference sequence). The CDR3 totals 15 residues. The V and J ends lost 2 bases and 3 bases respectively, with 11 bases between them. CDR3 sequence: CASSLSRDPNQPQHF. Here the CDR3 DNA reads TGTGCCAGCAGCTTAAGCCGGGACCCCAATCAGCCCCAGCATTTT.

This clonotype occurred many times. CDR3: CASSLGLAGGPDEQFF. CDR3 coding DNA: TGTGCCAGCAGTTTAGGCTTAGCGGGGGGGCCCGATGAGCAGTTCTTC. V is TRBV28 and J is TRBJ2-1; 11 nucleotides match TRBD2. Germline V gene lookup returns CDR1 MDHEN and CDR2 SYDVKM. The V gene end was trimmed by 2 bases and the J gene end by 8 bases; junction bases not matched to a gene: 8. CDR3 length: 16 amino acids.

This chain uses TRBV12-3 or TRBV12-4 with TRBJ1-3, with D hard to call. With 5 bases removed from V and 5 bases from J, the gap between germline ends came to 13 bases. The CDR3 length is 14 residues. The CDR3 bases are TGTGCCAGCAGTCCCCCACCCGGACGAAACACCATATATTTT. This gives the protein CASSPPPGRNTIYF.